Listed below are T cell receptor beta chains from one sample, sequenced in a study of identical twins. Each CDR3 protein is one row after TCRdb ran MiXCR on the 5' RACE reads. Altogether roughly 240,000 distinct CDR3 sequences are present, approximately 7.3% being singletons, with the ten largest covering under 6.5%. These same data were also listed under a study on yellow fever vaccine responses in identical twins.

Sequencing input: CD8+ T cells sorted from blood. Source of these receptors: a woman between 18 and 29 years old in good health. CDR3s include the opening cysteine and the closing phenylalanine or tryptophan. The D gene is left open where the match is weak. Size is stated for part of the rows, as once, few or many counts, or as a class when the clone is expanded.

d_call: .; v_call: TRBV7-8; j_call: TRBJ2-7; clone_size: .; cdr3_aa: CASSLGEYYEQYF; cdr3_nt: TGTGCCAGCAGCCTGGGGGAGTACTACGAGCAGTACTTC
d_call: .; v_call: TRBV10-2; j_call: TRBJ1-2; clone_size: few; cdr3_aa: CASNPLGAGANYGYTF; cdr3_nt: TGCGCCAGCAACCCACTGGGGGCAGGGGCTAACTATGGCTACACCTTC
d_call: .; v_call: TRBV9; j_call: TRBJ1-2; clone_size: .; cdr3_aa: CASSAPPGVKGYTF; cdr3_nt: TGTGCCAGCAGCGCCCCACCAGGGGTAAAGGGCTACACCTTC
d_call: .; v_call: TRBV6-4; j_call: TRBJ2-3; clone_size: many; cdr3_aa: CASSEDGGRGTDTQYF; cdr3_nt: TGTGCCAGCAGTGAAGATGGGGGGCGTGGGACAGATACGCAGTATTTT
d_call: TRBD2; v_call: TRBV12-3/TRBV12-4; j_call: TRBJ2-3; clone_size: many; cdr3_aa: CASGTVAGGSTDTQYF; cdr3_nt: TGTGCCAGCGGCACCGTAGCGGGAGGCAGCACAGATACGCAGTATTTT
d_call: .; v_call: TRBV15; j_call: TRBJ2-7; clone_size: .; cdr3_aa: CATRDGQTTEQYF; cdr3_nt: TGTGCCACCAGAGACGGACAGACAACGGAGCAGTACTTC
d_call: TRBD1; v_call: TRBV28; j_call: TRBJ1-2; clone_size: .; cdr3_aa: CASSYYRDSHLGYTF; cdr3_nt: TGTGCCAGCAGTTACTACCGGGACAGCCATCTTGGCTACACCTTC
d_call: .; v_call: TRBV12-3/TRBV12-4; j_call: TRBJ2-1; clone_size: many; cdr3_aa: CASSLLGFVEQFF; cdr3_nt: TGTGCCAGCAGTTTATTAGGGTTTGTTGAGCAGTTCTTC
d_call: .; v_call: TRBV20-1; j_call: TRBJ1-1; clone_size: .; cdr3_aa: CSARLFPSNTEAFF; cdr3_nt: TGCAGTGCCCGTTTATTTCCTTCGAACACTGAAGCTTTCTTT
d_call: TRBD2; v_call: TRBV20-1; j_call: TRBJ2-1; clone_size: many; cdr3_aa: CSAPGLAGSGYNEQFF; cdr3_nt: TGCAGTGCTCCGGGACTAGCGGGGTCGGGCTACAATGAGCAGTTCTTC
d_call: .; v_call: TRBV7-8; j_call: TRBJ2-7; clone_size: many; cdr3_aa: CASSLGRGNRVTYEQYF; cdr3_nt: TGTGCCAGCAGCTTAGGTCGGGGAAACAGGGTAACCTACGAGCAGTACTTC
d_call: .; v_call: TRBV4-1; j_call: TRBJ1-4; clone_size: many; cdr3_aa: CASSPGRAGNEKLFF; cdr3_nt: TGCGCCAGCAGCCCAGGTAGGGCAGGGAATGAAAAACTGTTTTTT
d_call: TRBD1; v_call: TRBV5-1; j_call: TRBJ2-7; clone_size: many; cdr3_aa: CASSFPRGTDPYEQYF; cdr3_nt: TGCGCCAGCAGCTTTCCAAGGGGGACAGATCCCTACGAGCAGTACTTC
d_call: .; v_call: TRBV12-3/TRBV12-4; j_call: TRBJ2-1; clone_size: .; cdr3_aa: CASSLVLGTGRFGVSEQFF; cdr3_nt: TGTGCCAGCAGTTTAGTTTTGGGTACAGGGAGATTTGGGGTCAGTGAGCAGTTCTTC
d_call: TRBD2; v_call: TRBV27; j_call: TRBJ2-3; clone_size: .; cdr3_aa: CASRVLAAFTDTQYF; cdr3_nt: TGTGCCAGCAGAGTACTAGCGGCCTTCACAGATACGCAGTATTTT
d_call: TRBD1; v_call: TRBV20-1; j_call: TRBJ1-1; clone_size: .; cdr3_aa: CSAVDRGLRTEAFF; cdr3_nt: TGCAGTGCTGTGGACAGGGGGCTGAGAACTGAAGCTTTCTTT
d_call: TRBD1; v_call: TRBV12-3/TRBV12-4; j_call: TRBJ2-5; clone_size: many; cdr3_aa: CASRQATGMETQYF; cdr3_nt: TGTGCCAGCAGACAAGCGACAGGGATGGAGACCCAGTACTTC
d_call: .; v_call: TRBV27; j_call: TRBJ1-6; clone_size: .; cdr3_aa: CAISLRRTSYNSPLHF; cdr3_nt: TGTGCCATCAGTTTACGGAGAACCTCCTATAATTCACCCCTCCACTTT
d_call: TRBD1; v_call: TRBV20-1; j_call: TRBJ1-4; clone_size: many; cdr3_aa: CSAKNTGGNEKLFF; cdr3_nt: TGCAGTGCTAAGAATACAGGGGGGAATGAAAAACTGTTTTTT
d_call: TRBD1; v_call: TRBV29-1; j_call: TRBJ2-3; clone_size: .; cdr3_aa: CSVDPLLGQGAGDTQYF; cdr3_nt: TGCAGCGTTGATCCGTTATTGGGACAGGGGGCTGGAGATACGCAGTATTTT
d_call: .; v_call: TRBV6-1; j_call: TRBJ2-5; clone_size: .; cdr3_aa: CASSTGTGGETQYF; cdr3_nt: TGTGCCAGCAGTACCGGGACCGGCGGAGAGACCCAGTACTTC
d_call: .; v_call: TRBV5-1; j_call: TRBJ2-1; clone_size: many; cdr3_aa: CASSSEGNFDNEQFF; cdr3_nt: TGCGCCAGCAGCTCGGAAGGGAATTTTGACAATGAGCAGTTCTTC
d_call: TRBD2; v_call: TRBV4-1; j_call: TRBJ2-1; clone_size: few; cdr3_aa: CASSQAQLASSSYNEQFF; cdr3_nt: TGCGCCAGCAGCCAAGCCCAACTAGCGTCGAGCTCCTACAATGAGCAGTTCTTC
d_call: TRBD2; v_call: TRBV20-1; j_call: TRBJ2-1; clone_size: .; cdr3_aa: CSARSAGGTEQFF; cdr3_nt: TGCAGTGCTAGATCGGCGGGGGGTACTGAGCAGTTCTTC
d_call: .; v_call: TRBV5-1; j_call: TRBJ2-1; clone_size: .; cdr3_aa: CASSLTSSYNEQFF; cdr3_nt: TGCGCCAGCAGCTTGACTAGCTCCTACAATGAGCAGTTCTTC
d_call: .; v_call: TRBV4-1; j_call: TRBJ1-1; clone_size: few; cdr3_aa: CASSQVSGGTEAFF; cdr3_nt: TGCGCCAGCAGCCAAGTATCGGGCGGGACTGAAGCTTTCTTT
d_call: .; v_call: TRBV4-1; j_call: TRBJ2-7; clone_size: few; cdr3_aa: CASSQVRQRGYEQYF; cdr3_nt: TGCGCCAGCAGCCAAGTCAGACAGAGGGGCTACGAGCAGTACTTC
d_call: TRBD2; v_call: TRBV7-8; j_call: TRBJ2-1; clone_size: many; cdr3_aa: CASSLNAGGPSNEQFF; cdr3_nt: TGTGCCAGCAGCTTGAACGCGGGGGGGCCGAGCAATGAGCAGTTCTTC
d_call: TRBD2; v_call: TRBV28; j_call: TRBJ2-1; clone_size: many; cdr3_aa: CASSIIAGPYNEQFF; cdr3_nt: TGTGCCAGCAGTATAATAGCGGGTCCCTACAATGAGCAGTTCTTC
d_call: TRBD2; v_call: TRBV20-1; j_call: TRBJ2-5; clone_size: many; cdr3_aa: CSARDSLAGDQETQYF; cdr3_nt: TGCAGTGCTAGAGATAGCCTAGCGGGGGACCAAGAGACCCAGTACTTC
d_call: .; v_call: TRBV12-3/TRBV12-4; j_call: TRBJ1-4; clone_size: many; cdr3_aa: CASSLGVYNEKLFF; cdr3_nt: TGTGCCAGCAGTTTAGGGGTCTATAATGAAAAACTGTTTTTT
d_call: TRBD1; v_call: TRBV5-1; j_call: TRBJ2-7; clone_size: .; cdr3_aa: CASSLGTGGDEQYF; cdr3_nt: TGCGCCAGCAGCTTGGGGACAGGGGGCGACGAGCAGTACTTC
d_call: .; v_call: TRBV29-1; j_call: TRBJ2-1; clone_size: many; cdr3_aa: CSIRGAGDLHYNEQFF; cdr3_nt: TGCAGCATACGGGGGGCGGGGGACCTGCACTACAATGAGCAGTTCTTC
d_call: .; v_call: TRBV24-1; j_call: TRBJ2-6; clone_size: many; cdr3_aa: CATSDPGFSGANVLTF; cdr3_nt: TGTGCCACCAGTGACCCAGGGTTCTCTGGGGCCAACGTCCTGACTTTC
d_call: .; v_call: TRBV27; j_call: TRBJ2-7; clone_size: .; cdr3_aa: CASSFGRQAIYEQYF; cdr3_nt: TGTGCCAGCAGTTTCGGGCGACAGGCAATCTACGAGCAGTACTTC
d_call: .; v_call: TRBV29-1; j_call: TRBJ2-2; clone_size: many; cdr3_aa: CSAPGQLNTGELFF; cdr3_nt: TGCAGCGCCCCGGGGCAGTTGAACACCGGGGAGCTGTTTTTT
d_call: TRBD2; v_call: TRBV4-1; j_call: TRBJ2-1; clone_size: few; cdr3_aa: CASSSTSGLYNEQFF; cdr3_nt: TGCGCCAGCAGCTCGACTAGCGGGCTTTACAATGAGCAGTTCTTC
d_call: TRBD2; v_call: TRBV29-1; j_call: TRBJ2-2; clone_size: many; cdr3_aa: CSVEDSESGANTGELFF; cdr3_nt: TGCAGCGTTGAAGACTCTGAAAGCGGGGCTAACACCGGGGAGCTGTTTTTT
d_call: .; v_call: TRBV7-2; j_call: TRBJ1-1; clone_size: many; cdr3_aa: CASRTGSTEAFF; cdr3_nt: TGTGCCAGCAGAACCGGGAGTACTGAAGCTTTCTTT
d_call: .; v_call: TRBV5-6; j_call: TRBJ2-2; clone_size: many; cdr3_aa: CASSLDPDSRRGELFF; cdr3_nt: TGTGCCAGCAGCTTGGACCCGGACAGTCGTAGAGGGGAGCTGTTTTTT
d_call: TRBD1; v_call: TRBV29-1; j_call: TRBJ2-2; clone_size: many; cdr3_aa: CSFTGGNTGELFF; cdr3_nt: TGCAGCTTTACAGGGGGTAACACCGGGGAGCTGTTTTTT
d_call: TRBD1; v_call: TRBV6-2/TRBV6-3; j_call: TRBJ2-6; clone_size: .; cdr3_aa: CASSYVLLTGVDSGANVLTF; cdr3_nt: TGTGCCAGCAGTTACGTATTATTAACAGGGGTCGACTCTGGGGCCAACGTCCTGACTTTC
d_call: .; v_call: TRBV7-9; j_call: TRBJ1-1; clone_size: many; cdr3_aa: CASSPTGAQPEAFF; cdr3_nt: TGTGCCAGCAGCCCCACCGGGGCACAGCCTGAAGCTTTCTTT
d_call: .; v_call: TRBV7-6; j_call: TRBJ2-2; clone_size: .; cdr3_aa: CASSLQTGNTGELFF; cdr3_nt: TGTGCCAGCAGCTTACAGACAGGGAACACCGGGGAGCTGTTTTTT
d_call: TRBD2; v_call: TRBV7-3; j_call: TRBJ2-2; clone_size: many; cdr3_aa: CASSLTGSPPGGAMNTGELFF; cdr3_nt: TGTGCCAGCAGCTTAACCGGCAGCCCTCCGGGAGGTGCCATGAACACCGGGGAGCTGTTTTTT